The next 27 T cell receptor beta chains were all read from a single sample in a study of breast tumors, draining lymph nodes, adjacent tissues. TCRdb re-analysed the multiplex PCR reads in MiXCR, keeping a single row per CDR3 protein. Among roughly 15,000 distinct CDR3 sequences listed, around 57% were seen once. The sequenced sample consisted of tumor-adjacent breast tissue. These receptors all stem from a female donor with breast cancer. Some clones in this sample may be carry-over from other donors' samples.

This chain connects TRBV25-1 to TRBJ2-7, with D possibly being TRBD2 (7 bases). Trimming took 3 bases from V and 5 from J, leaving 11 bases between them. Looked up from germline, CDR1 is MGHDK and CDR2 is SYGVNS. The CDR3 spans 13 residues. CDR3 nucleotide sequence: TGTGCCAGCAGTGACGGGGGGCGGCACGAGCAGTACTTC. Residues: CASSDGGRHEQYF.

This chain joins TRBV12-3 or TRBV12-4 and TRBJ2-3; 10 bases are shared with TRBD2. The CDR3 covers 16 residues. Trimming took 5 bases from V and 7 from J; bases not matched to a gene: 12. The CDR3, as DNA: TGTGCCAGCAGTACGAAGGGTAGCGGGAGGCATCATACGCAGTATTTT. Protein: CASSTKGSGRHHTQYF.

The chain links TRBV25-1 to TRBJ2-5; 7 nucleotides line up with TRBD1. Losses at the gene ends were 4 bases for V and 5 bases for J; bases not matched to a gene: 7. Per the germline V gene, CDR1 is MGHDK and CDR2 is SYGVNS. This CDR3 has 14 residues. Written as DNA, the CDR3 is TGTGCCAGCAGTGTACAGGGGCGGAGGGAGACCCAGTACTTC. Its protein is CASSVQGRRETQYF. Looking up the rest from reference TRBV25-1 and TRBJ2-5 gives the full variable domain: EADIYQTPRYLVIGTGKKITLECSQTMGHDKMYWYQQDPGMELHLIHYSYGVNSTEKGDLSSESTVSRIRTEHFPLTLESARPSHTSQYLCASSVQGRRETQYFGPGTRLLVL.

This clonotype is labeled medium-sized (0.01 to 0.1%). This chain uses TRBV10-3 with TRBJ2-3; weak D call: TRBD1 (5 bases). In germline, CDR1 is ENHRY, CDR2 SYGVKD. Trimming stripped 3 bases from V and 3 bases from J, with 13 bases between. The CDR3 is made up of 15 amino acids. This chain's CDR3 is CAISDNRLGTDTQYF. CDR3 nucleotide sequence: TGTGCCATCAGTGATAACAGGTTGGGAACAGATACGCAGTATTTT.

V gene TRBV7-9 combines with J gene TRBJ1-6; 8 nucleotides line up with TRBD1. V gave up 2 bases and J gave up 7 bases; unmatched junction bases: 7. The CDR3 has 16 residues. Germline assignment: CDR1 SEHNR and CDR2 FQNEAQ (reference sequence). CDR3 in DNA: TGTGCCAGCAGCTTATACACAGGGGGAGGGAATTCACCCCTCCACTTT. It codes for CASSLYTGGGNSPLHF.

The V gene is TRBV29-1, the J gene TRBJ1-1, with TRBD1 identical over 11 bases. The V segment lost 3 bases and the J segment 6 bases; nucleotides outside the gene matches: 3. The CDR3 covers 13 residues. CDR1 and CDR2 (germline): SQVTM, ANQGSEA. The CDR3: CSVDLGQGAEAFF. For the CDR3, the DNA is TGCAGCGTTGACTTGGGACAGGGGGCTGAAGCTTTCTTT.

V is TRBV12-3 or TRBV12-4 and J is TRBJ1-4, with D unresolved. This CDR3 region has 13 residues. With 2 bases removed from V and 3 bases from J, the gap between germline ends came to 4 bases. The CDR3 region is CASSLRSNEKLFF. The CDR3 nucleotides read TGTGCCAGCAGTTTAAGGTCTAATGAAAAACTGTTTTTT.

The chain has TRBV19 and TRBJ1-2; tentatively, D is TRBD1 (6 bases). From germline, CDR1 is LNHDA and CDR2 SQIVND (reference sequence). V lost 9 bases and J 6 bases, leaving 14 bases between the germline ends. This CDR3 is built from 12 residues. CDR3 bases: TGTGCCAGCTTGGGACACGTGGATGGCTACACCTTC. This translates into CASLGHVDGYTF.

CDR3 loop: CASSLAGASGETQYF. Here the CDR3 DNA reads TGTGCCAGCAGCTTGGCGGGCGCGAGTGGGGAGACCCAGTACTTC. The rearrangement joins TRBV5-5 to TRBJ2-5; D ambiguous. Trimming took off 0 bases at V and 5 bases at J, with 14 bases between the two ends. The CDR3 has 15 residues. Germline CDR1 SGHKS, CDR2 YYEKEE (reference sequence).

The gene calls are TRBV12-3 or TRBV12-4 and TRBJ2-5; the D gene could be TRBD1 or TRBD2 (5 bases each). V gave up 1 base and J gave up 5 bases, with 8 bases separating them. The CDR3 totals 13 residues. The CDR3 DNA sequence: TGTGCCAGCAGTTTAGAATGGGGGGAGACCCAGTACTTC. As protein: CASSLEWGETQYF.

The chain recombines TRBV5-6 with TRBJ1-5; 7 bases are a match to TRBD1. From germline, CDR1 is SGHDT and CDR2 YYEEEE. J gave up 0 bases and V 1 base, and 1 base lay outside the gene matches. This CDR3 has 15 amino acids. The CDR3 DNA sequence: TGTGCCAGCAGCTTGAGGGGGCCTAGCAATCAGCCCCAGCATTTT. This encodes CASSLRGPSNQPQHF. The complete variable domain, with remaining parts taken from reference TRBV5-6 and TRBJ1-5, reads DAGVTQSPTHLIKTRGQQVTLRCSPKSGHDTVSWYQQALGQGPQFIFQYYEEEERQRGNFPDRFSGHQFPNYSSELNVNALLLGDSALYLCASSLRGPSNQPQHFGDGTRLSIL.

This clonotype was observed at least ten times. This may arise from a read error, as a much more abundant clone is one base away. The chain joins TRBV6-2 or TRBV6-3 to TRBJ1-6, with D uncertain. The CDR3 runs 14 residues. Trimming took off 5 bases at V and 7 bases at J, with 12 bases between the two ends. Per germline, CDR1 MNHEY and CDR2 SVGEGT. The CDR3 region is CASSHFSENSPLHF. DNA for the CDR3: TGTGCCAGCAGTCACTTTTCGGAAAATTCACCCCTCCACTTT.

The rearrangement joins TRBV7-2 to TRBJ2-3, with no clear D. V shed 1 base and J shed 4 bases, with 6 bases lying between them. There are 13 residues in the CDR3. From germline, CDR1 is SGHTA and CDR2 FQGNSA. The CDR3 spells CASSLGASDTQYF. The CDR3 coding sequence is TGTGCCAGCAGCTTAGGGGCCTCAGATACGCAGTATTTT.

This sequence joins TRBV5-5 and TRBJ2-3; possibly TRBD2 for D (6 bases). CDR1 is SGHKS and CDR2 is YYEKEE in the germline V gene (reference sequence). V lost 1 base, J lost 3 bases, and 9 bases lay in between. CDR3 length equals 14 residues. The CDR3 spells CASSLTGRTDTQYF. CDR3 nucleotide sequence: TGTGCCAGCAGCTTGACGGGGAGGACAGATACGCAGTATTTT.

This clonotype rates as medium-sized (0.01 to 0.1%). The V gene is TRBV19, the J gene TRBJ2-7; 11 positions agree with TRBD2. Germline assignment: CDR1 LNHDA and CDR2 SQIVND (reference sequence). V lost 6 bases, J lost 2 bases, and 3 bases stayed unmatched. This CDR3 contains 14 residues. This chain's CDR3 is CASRTSGVAYEQYF. The CDR3 bases are TGTGCCAGTAGGACTAGCGGGGTGGCCTACGAGCAGTACTTC. The whole variable domain, filled in from reference TRBV19 and TRBJ2-7, reads DGGITQSPKYLFRKEGQNVTLSCEQNLNHDAMYWYRQDPGQGLRLIYYSQIVNDFQKGDIAEGYSVSREKKESFPLTVTSAQKNPTAFYLCASRTSGVAYEQYFGPGTRLTVT.

By frequency in the sample, this clonotype is medium-sized. This chain uses TRBV19 with TRBJ2-7, with 13 positions matching TRBD2. Trimming cost V 10 bases and J 3 bases; bases outside gene matches: 12. CDR1 and CDR2 (germline): LNHDA, SQIVND (reference sequence). The CDR3 sequence is 16 residues long. The CDR3 reads CATRPVGLAGNYEQYF. The DNA for the CDR3 is TGTGCCACCCGCCCAGTGGGACTAGCGGGGAACTACGAGCAGTACTTC.

The V and J genes are TRBV20-1 and TRBJ1-6; TRBD1 matches at 7 bases. Germline CDR1 is DFQATT and CDR2 is SNEGSKA (reference sequence). CDR3 length equals 15 residues. With 1 base clipped from V and 8 bases from J, the junction kept 8 bases outside the gene matches. The chain's CDR3 is CSARGLGGTDSPLHF. For the CDR3, the DNA is TGCAGTGCTAGAGGTCTTGGGGGGACAGATTCACCCCTCCACTTT.

Details on this clonotype: A single base separates this from a much larger clone, so it may be a read error. The V gene is TRBV12-3 or TRBV12-4, the J gene TRBJ1-1; D is ambiguous. This CDR3 has 14 amino acids. Trimming removed 6 bases at V and 0 bases at J, with 11 bases between. In DNA, the CDR3 is TGTGCCAGCAGGGTCATGGGATTGAACACTGAAGCTTTCTTT. Translation gives CASRVMGLNTEAFF.

The chain combines TRBV25-1 with TRBJ1-6, with D possibly matching TRBD1 (6 bases). Germline CDR1 and CDR2: MGHDK and SYGVNS. The ends were cut back, 6 bases at V and 4 bases at J, with 13 bases in the middle. The CDR3 is 15 residues long. The CDR3 region is CASRQGGAYNSPLHF. The CDR3, as DNA: TGTGCCAGCAGGCAAGGGGGGGCATATAATTCACCCCTCCACTTT.

V gene TRBV20-1 combines with J gene TRBJ2-3; unclear D gene. Germline loops: CDR1 DFQATT, CDR2 SNEGSKA (reference sequence). The CDR3 has 13 residues. Trimming removed 3 bases at V and 1 base at J, with 8 bases between. The CDR3 sequence: CSASVHGTDTQYF. The DNA of the CDR3 is TGCAGTGCTAGTGTGCATGGCACAGATACGCAGTATTTT.

The table lists this clonotype with a few counts. The V and J genes are TRBV7-8 and TRBJ1-2; D not resolved. The germline V and J ends were trimmed by 1 base and 0 bases, with 3 bases remaining between them. Germline-derived CDR1 and CDR2 are SGHVS and FQNEAQ. This CDR3 is built from 13 residues. In nucleotides, the CDR3 is TGTGCCAGCAGCTTAGATCCTAACTATGGCTACACCTTC. It translates to CASSLDPNYGYTF.

A few counts support this clonotype. The J gene is TRBJ1-2, the V gene TRBV29-1; perhaps TRBD1 as D (5 bases). V shed 2 bases and J shed 6 bases, with 10 bases lying between them. The V gene's germline CDR1 is SQVTM and CDR2 ANQGSEA. The CDR3 runs to 12 residues. The CDR3 loop is CSVEKGTDGYTF. The CDR3 coding sequence is TGCAGCGTTGAAAAGGGGACGGATGGCTACACCTTC.

This clonotype came up many times. This chain links TRBV19 with TRBJ2-7, with D hard to call. Trimming removed 2 bases at V and 0 bases at J, with 11 bases between. The CDR3 has 15 residues. Germline CDR1 reads LNHDA; CDR2 reads SQIVND (reference sequence). In DNA form, the CDR3 reads TGTGCCAGTAGTATAAAGGCGGTGTACTCCTACGAGCAGTACTTC. Translation gives CASSIKAVYSYEQYF.

As for this clonotype: One junction end disagrees with the germline gene, perhaps due to a read error. This rearrangement joins TRBV2 to TRBJ1-6; D is ambiguous. The CDR3 spans 15 residues. The germline CDR1 and CDR2 sequences are SNHLY and FYNNEI. The CDR3 loop is CASSLGGGPNSPLHF. The DNA of the CDR3 is TGTGCCAGCAGTTTAGGCGGAGGCCCTAATTCCCCCCTCCACTTT.

At least ten counts were recorded for this clonotype. A much larger clone sits a single nucleotide away, making a read error possible. V and J are TRBV3-1 and TRBJ1-4; a weak D match, TRBD1 (5 bases). This CDR3 has 15 residues. The V gene's germline CDR1 is LGHDT and CDR2 YNNKEL (reference sequence). CDR3 coding DNA: TGTACCAGCAGCCAAGGGTCGGCAGGGAATGAAAAACTGTTTTTT. It codes for CTSSQGSAGNEKLFF.

Here the CDR3 DNA reads TGCAGTGCTGGTAGCGGGAGGGTACCCTACTCCTACAATGAGCAGTTCTTC. The encoded protein is CSAGSGRVPYSYNEQFF. The chain employs TRBV20-1 and TRBJ2-1, with 11 bases that match TRBD2. CDR1 and CDR2 from the germline V gene are DFQATT and SNEGSKA (reference sequence). J gave up 0 bases and V 5 bases, and 9 bases lay outside the gene matches. The CDR3 length is 17 residues.

The CDR3 protein is CASSPGLQGGYTF. The CDR3 DNA follows: TGTGCCAGTAGTCCGGGACTTCAGGGGGGCTACACCTTC. The genes are TRBV19 and TRBJ1-2; perhaps TRBD1 as D (6 bases). Deletions cut 5 bases from V and 8 bases from J, with 15 bases between. Germline loops: CDR1 LNHDA, CDR2 SQIVND (reference sequence). This CDR3 contains 13 residues.